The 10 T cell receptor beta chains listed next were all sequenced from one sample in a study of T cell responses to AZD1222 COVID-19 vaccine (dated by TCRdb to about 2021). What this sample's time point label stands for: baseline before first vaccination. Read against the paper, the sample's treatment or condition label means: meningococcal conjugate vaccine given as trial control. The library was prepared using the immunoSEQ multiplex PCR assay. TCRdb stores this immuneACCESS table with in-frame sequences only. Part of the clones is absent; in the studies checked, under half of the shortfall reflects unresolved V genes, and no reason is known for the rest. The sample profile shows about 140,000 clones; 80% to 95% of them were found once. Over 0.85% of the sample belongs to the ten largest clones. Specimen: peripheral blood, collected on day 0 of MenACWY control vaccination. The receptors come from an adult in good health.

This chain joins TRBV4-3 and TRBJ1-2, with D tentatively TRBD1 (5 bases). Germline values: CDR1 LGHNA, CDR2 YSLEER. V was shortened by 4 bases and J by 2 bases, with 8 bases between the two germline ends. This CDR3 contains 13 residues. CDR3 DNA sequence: TGCGCCAGCAGCCCGGGACGGAACTATGGCTACACCTTC. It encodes CASSPGRNYGYTF.

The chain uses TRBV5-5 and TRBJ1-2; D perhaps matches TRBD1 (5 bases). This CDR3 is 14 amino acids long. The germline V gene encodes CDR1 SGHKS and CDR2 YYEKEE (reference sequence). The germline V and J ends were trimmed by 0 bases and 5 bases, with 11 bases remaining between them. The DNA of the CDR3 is TGTGCCAGCAGCTTGGGCAGGGAGGGTTATGGCTACACCTTC. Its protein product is CASSLGREGYGYTF. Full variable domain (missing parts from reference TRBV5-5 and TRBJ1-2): DAGVTQSPTHLIKTRGQQVTLRCSPISGHKSVSWYQQVLGQGPQFIFQYYEKEERGRGNFPDRFSARQFPNYSSELNVNALLLGDSALYLCASSLGREGYGYTFGSGTRLTVV.

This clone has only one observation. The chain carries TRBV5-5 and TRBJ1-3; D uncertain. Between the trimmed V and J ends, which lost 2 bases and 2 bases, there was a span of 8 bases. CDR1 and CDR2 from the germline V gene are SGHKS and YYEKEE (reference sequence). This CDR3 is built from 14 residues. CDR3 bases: TGTGCCAGCAGCTTACACGCAACTGGAAACACCATATATTTT. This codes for CASSLHATGNTIYF.

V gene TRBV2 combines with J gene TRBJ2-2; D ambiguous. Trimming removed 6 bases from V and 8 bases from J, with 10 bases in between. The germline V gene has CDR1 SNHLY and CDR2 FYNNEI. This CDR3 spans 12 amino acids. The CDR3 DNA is TGTGCCAGCAGCTTTAGTTCTGGGGAGCTGTTTTTT. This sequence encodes CASSFSSGELFF.

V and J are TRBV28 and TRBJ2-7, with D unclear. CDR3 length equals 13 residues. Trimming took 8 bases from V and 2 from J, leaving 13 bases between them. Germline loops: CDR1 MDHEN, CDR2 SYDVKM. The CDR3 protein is CASVSTATYEQYF. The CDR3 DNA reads TGTGCCAGCGTCTCTACGGCTACCTACGAGCAGTACTTC.

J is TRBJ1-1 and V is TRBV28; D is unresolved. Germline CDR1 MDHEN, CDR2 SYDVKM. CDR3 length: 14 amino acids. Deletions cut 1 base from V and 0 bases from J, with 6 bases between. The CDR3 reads CASSLLEMNTEAFF. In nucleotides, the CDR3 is TGTGCCAGCAGTTTATTAGAAATGAACACTGAAGCTTTCTTT.

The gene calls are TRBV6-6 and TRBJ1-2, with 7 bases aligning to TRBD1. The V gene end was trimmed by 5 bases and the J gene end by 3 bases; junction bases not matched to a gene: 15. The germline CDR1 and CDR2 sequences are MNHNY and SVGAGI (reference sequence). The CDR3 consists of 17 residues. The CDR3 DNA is TGTGCCAGCAGTCACCCTCAGTCGGCAGGGGGGTACTATGGCTACACCTTC. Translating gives CASSHPQSAGGYYGYTF.

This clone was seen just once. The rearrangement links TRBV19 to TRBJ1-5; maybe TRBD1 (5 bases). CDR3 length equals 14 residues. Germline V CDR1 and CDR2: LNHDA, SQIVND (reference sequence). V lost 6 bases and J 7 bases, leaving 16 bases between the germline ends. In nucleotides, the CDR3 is TGTGCCAGTAGACCTACGGGGACTCTCCAGCCCCAGCATTTT. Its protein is CASRPTGTLQPQHF.

CDR3 region: CASKLRLAERYEQYF. The DNA of the CDR3 is TGTGCCAGCAAATTGAGGCTAGCGGAGAGATACGAGCAGTACTTC. This sequence joins TRBV28 and TRBJ2-7; TRBD2 aligns across 7 bases. Germline V gives CDR1 MDHEN, CDR2 SYDVKM. The CDR3 totals 15 residues. V lost 7 bases, J lost 4 bases, and 13 bases stayed unmatched.

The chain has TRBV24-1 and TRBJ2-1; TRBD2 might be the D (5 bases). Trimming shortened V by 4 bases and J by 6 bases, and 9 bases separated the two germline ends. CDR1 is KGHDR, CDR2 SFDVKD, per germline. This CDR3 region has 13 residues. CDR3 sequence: CATSDSSSNEQFF. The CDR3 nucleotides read TGTGCCACCAGTGACTCTAGCAGCAATGAGCAGTTCTTC.